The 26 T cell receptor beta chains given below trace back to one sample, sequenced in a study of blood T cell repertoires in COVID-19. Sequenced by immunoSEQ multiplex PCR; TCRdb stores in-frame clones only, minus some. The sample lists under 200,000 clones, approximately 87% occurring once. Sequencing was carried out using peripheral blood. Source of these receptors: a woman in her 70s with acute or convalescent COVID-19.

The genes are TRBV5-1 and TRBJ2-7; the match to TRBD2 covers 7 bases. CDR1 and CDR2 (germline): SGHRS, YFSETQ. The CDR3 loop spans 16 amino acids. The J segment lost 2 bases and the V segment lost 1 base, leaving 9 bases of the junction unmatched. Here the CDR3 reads CASSLRGGRDAYEQYF. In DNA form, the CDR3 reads TGCGCCAGCAGCTTGAGAGGCGGGAGAGACGCCTACGAGCAGTACTTC.

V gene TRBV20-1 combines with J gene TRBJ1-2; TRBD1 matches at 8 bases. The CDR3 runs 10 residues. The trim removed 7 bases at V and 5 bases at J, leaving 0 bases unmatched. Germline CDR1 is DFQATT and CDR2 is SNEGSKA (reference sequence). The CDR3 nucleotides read TGCAGTGGGACAGGGTATGGCTACACCTTC. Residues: CSGTGYGYTF.

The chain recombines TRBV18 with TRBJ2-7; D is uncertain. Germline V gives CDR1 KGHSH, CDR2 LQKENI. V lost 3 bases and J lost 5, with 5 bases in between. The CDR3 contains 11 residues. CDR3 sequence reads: CASSPENEQYF. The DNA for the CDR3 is TGTGCCAGCTCACCTGAGAACGAGCAGTACTTC.

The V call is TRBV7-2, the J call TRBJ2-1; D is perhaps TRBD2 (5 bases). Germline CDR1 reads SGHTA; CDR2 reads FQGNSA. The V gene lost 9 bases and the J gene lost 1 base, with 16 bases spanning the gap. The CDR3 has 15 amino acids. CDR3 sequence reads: CASRRSGSSYNEQFF. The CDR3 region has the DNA TGTGCCAGTAGGAGGTCGGGTAGTTCCTACAATGAGCAGTTCTTC.

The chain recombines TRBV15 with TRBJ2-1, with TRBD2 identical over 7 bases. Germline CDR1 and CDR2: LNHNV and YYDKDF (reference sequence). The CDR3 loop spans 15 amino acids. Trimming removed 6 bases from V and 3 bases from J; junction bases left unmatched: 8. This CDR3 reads CATSRGSSHYNEQFF. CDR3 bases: TGTGCCACCAGTCGCGGGAGTTCCCACTACAATGAGCAGTTCTTC.

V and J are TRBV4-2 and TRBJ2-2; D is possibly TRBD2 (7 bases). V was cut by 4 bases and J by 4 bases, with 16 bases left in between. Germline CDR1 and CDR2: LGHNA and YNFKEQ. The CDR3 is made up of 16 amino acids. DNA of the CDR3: TGTGCCAGCAGCCTACTCGCGGGGGCCGTCACCGGGGAGCTGTTTTTT. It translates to CASSLLAGAVTGELFF.

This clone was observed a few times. CDR3 DNA sequence: TGTGCCAGCAGCCTAACAAGTGGAGTTAGGGGGCGAGATGAAGCTTTCTTT. This gives the protein CASSLTSGVRGRDEAFF. This chain connects TRBV7-9 to TRBJ1-1, with 7 bases that match TRBD1. V lost 5 bases and J lost 7; bases outside the gene matches: 19. The CDR3 covers 17 residues. CDR1 is SEHNR and CDR2 is FQNEAQ in the germline V gene (reference sequence).

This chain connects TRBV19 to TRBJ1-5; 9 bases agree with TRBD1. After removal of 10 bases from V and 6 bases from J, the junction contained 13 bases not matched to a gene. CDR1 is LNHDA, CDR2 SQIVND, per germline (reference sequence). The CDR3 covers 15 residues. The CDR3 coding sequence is TGTGCCACCGCGTCCCGGGACAGGGTCGTTCAGCCCCAGCATTTT. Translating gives CATASRDRVVQPQHF. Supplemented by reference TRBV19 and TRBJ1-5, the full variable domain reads DGGITQSPKYLFRKEGQNVTLSCEQNLNHDAMYWYRQDPGQGLRLIYYSQIVNDFQKGDIAEGYSVSREKKESFPLTVTSAQKNPTAFYLCATASRDRVVQPQHFGDGTRLSIL.

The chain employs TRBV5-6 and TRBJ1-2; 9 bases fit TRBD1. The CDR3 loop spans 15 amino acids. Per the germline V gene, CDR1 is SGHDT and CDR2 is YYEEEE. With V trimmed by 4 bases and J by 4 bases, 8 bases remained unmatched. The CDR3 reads CASSGGTGSIYGYTF. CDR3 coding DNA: TGTGCCAGCAGCGGTGGGACAGGGTCAATCTATGGCTACACCTTC.

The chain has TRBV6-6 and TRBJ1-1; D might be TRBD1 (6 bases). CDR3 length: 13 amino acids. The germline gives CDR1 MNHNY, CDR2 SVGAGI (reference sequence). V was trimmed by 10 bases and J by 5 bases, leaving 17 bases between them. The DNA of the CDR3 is TGTGCCACTATTTACAGGGTCGGGACTGAAGCTTTCTTT. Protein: CATIYRVGTEAFF.

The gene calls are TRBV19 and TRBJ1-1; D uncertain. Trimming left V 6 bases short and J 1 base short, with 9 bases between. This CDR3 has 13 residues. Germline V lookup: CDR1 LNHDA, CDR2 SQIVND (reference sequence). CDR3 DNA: TGTGCCAGTAGCCCTCGGGGGAACACTGAAGCTTTCTTT. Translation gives CASSPRGNTEAFF.

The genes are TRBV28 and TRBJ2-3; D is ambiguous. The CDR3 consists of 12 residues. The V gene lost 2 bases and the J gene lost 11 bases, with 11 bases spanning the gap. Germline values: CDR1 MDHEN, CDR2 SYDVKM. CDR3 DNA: TGTGCCAGCAGTTTAGGCCAGTTCATGCAGTATTTT. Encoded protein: CASSLGQFMQYF. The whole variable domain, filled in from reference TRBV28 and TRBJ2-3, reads DVKVTQSSRYLVKRTGEKVFLECVQDMDHENMFWYRQDPGLGLRLIYFSYDVKMKEKGDIPEGYSVSREKKERFSLILESASTNQTSMYLCASSLGQFMQYFGPGTRLTVL.

The CDR3 loop reads CASTLGQGTPDTQYF. The DNA of the CDR3 is TGCGCCAGCACGCTGGGCCAGGGGACACCAGATACGCAGTATTTT. This chain links TRBV5-1 with TRBJ2-3, with TRBD1 as a possible D gene (6 bases). Germline CDR1 and CDR2: SGHRS and YFSETQ. CDR3 length: 15 residues. The V end was cut by 6 bases, the J end by 4 bases, with 18 bases between.

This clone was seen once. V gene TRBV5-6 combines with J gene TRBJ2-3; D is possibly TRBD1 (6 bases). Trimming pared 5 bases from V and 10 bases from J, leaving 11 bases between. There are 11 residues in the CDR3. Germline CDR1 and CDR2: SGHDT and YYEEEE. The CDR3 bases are TGTGCCAGCAGAAAACAGGGTTCGCAGTATTTT. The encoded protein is CASRKQGSQYF.

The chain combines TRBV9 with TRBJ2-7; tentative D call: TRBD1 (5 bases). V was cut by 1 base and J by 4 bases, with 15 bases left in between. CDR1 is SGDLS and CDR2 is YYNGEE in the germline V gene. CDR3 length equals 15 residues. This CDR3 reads CASSVSARAEYEQYF. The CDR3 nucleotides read TGTGCCAGCAGCGTATCCGCCAGGGCGGAGTACGAGCAGTACTTC.

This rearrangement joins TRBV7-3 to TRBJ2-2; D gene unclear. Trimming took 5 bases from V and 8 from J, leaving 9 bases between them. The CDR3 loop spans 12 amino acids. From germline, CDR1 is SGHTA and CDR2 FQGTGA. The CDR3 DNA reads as TGTGCCAGCAGCATCCCCGGGGGGGAGCTGTTTTTT. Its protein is CASSIPGGELFF.

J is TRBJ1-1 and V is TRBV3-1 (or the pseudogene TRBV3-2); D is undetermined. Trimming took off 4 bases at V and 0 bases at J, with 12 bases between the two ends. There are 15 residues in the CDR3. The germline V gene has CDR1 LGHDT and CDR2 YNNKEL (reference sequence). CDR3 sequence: CASSRAGLMNTEAFF. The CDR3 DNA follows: TGTGCCAGCAGCCGGGCGGGCCTTATGAACACTGAAGCTTTCTTT.

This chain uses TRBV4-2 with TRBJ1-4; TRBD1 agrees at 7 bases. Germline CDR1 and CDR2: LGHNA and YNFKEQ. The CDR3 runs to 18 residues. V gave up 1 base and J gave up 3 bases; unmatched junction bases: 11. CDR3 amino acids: CASSQAYRTGQSNEKLFF. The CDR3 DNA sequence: TGTGCCAGCAGCCAAGCTTACAGGACGGGACAGTCTAATGAAAAACTGTTTTTT.

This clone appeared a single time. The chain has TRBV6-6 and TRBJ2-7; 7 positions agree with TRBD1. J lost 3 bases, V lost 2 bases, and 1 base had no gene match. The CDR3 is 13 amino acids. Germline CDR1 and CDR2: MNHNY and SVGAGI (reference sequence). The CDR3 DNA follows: TGTGCCAGCAGTTACGCAGGGGGCTACGAGCAGTACTTC. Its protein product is CASSYAGGYEQYF.

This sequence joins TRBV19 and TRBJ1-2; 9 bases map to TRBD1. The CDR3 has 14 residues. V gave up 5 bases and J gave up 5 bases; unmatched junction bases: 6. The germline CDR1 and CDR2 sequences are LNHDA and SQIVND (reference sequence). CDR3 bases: TGTGCCAGTAGTGTCCCGGGACAGGGTTATGGCTACACCTTC. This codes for CASSVPGQGYGYTF.

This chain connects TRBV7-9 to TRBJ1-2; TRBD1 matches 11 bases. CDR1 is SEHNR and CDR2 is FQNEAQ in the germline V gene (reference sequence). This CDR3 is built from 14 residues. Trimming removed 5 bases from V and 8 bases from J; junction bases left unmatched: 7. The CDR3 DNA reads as TGTGCCAGCAGCCCTCGGGACAGGGGGAAAGGCTACACCTTC. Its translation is CASSPRDRGKGYTF.

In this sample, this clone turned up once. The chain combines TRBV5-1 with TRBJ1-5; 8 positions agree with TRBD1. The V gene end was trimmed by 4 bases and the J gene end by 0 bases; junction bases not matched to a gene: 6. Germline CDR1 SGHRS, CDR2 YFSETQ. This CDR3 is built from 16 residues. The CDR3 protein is CASSPRGPNSNQPQHF. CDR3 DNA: TGCGCCAGCAGCCCCAGGGGGCCCAATAGCAATCAGCCCCAGCATTTT.

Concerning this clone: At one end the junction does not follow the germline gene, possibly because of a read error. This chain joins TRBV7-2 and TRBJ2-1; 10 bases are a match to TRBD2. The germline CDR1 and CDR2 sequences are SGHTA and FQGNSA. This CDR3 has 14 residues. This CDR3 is CASSIAGGYNEQFF. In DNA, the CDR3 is TGTGCCAGCAGCATAGCGGGAGGCTACAATGAGCAGTTCTTC.

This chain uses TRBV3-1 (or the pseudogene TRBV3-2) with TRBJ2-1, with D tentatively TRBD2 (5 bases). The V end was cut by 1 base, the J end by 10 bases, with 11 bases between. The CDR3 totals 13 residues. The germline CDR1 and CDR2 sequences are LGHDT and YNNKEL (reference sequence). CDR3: CASSQGRGGEQFF. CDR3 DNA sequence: TGTGCCAGCAGCCAAGGCCGGGGTGGCGAGCAGTTCTTC.

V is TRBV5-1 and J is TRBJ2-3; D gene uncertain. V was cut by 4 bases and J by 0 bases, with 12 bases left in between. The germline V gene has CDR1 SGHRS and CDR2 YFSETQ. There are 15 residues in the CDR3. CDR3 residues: CASSPPSDSTDTQYF. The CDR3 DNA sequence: TGCGCCAGCAGCCCACCCAGCGATAGCACAGATACGCAGTATTTT.

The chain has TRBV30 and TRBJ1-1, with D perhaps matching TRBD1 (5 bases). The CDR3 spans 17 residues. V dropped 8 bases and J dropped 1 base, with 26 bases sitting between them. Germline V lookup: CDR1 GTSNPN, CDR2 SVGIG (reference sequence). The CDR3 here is CAGTIKTLTDKNTEAFF. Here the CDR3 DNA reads TGTGCCGGGACCATAAAGACCTTGACAGACAAGAACACTGAAGCTTTCTTT.